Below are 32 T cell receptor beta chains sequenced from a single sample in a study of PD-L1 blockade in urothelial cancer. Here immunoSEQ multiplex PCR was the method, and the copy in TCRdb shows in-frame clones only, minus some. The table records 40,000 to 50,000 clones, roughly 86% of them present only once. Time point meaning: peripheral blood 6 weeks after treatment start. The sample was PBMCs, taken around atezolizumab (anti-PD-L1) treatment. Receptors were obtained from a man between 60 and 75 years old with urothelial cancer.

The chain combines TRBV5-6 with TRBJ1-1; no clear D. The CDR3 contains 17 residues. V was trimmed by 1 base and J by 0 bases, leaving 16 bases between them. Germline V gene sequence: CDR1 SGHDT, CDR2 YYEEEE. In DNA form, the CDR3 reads TGTGCCAGCAGCTTGTTAAGGGAACGGGGATTGAACACTGAAGCTTTCTTT. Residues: CASSLLRERGLNTEAFF.

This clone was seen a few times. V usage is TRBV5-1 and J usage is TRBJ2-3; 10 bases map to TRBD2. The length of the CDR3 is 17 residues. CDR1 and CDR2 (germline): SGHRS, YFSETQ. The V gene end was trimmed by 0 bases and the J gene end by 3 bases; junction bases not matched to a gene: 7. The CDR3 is CASSLGVASGSTDTQYF. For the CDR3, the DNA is TGCGCCAGCAGCTTGGGAGTCGCTAGCGGGAGTACAGATACGCAGTATTTT.

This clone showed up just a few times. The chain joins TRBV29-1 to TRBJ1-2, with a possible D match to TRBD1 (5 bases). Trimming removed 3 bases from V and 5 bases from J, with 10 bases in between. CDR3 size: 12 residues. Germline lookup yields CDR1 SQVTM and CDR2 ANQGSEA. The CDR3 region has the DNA TGCAGCGTTGATGACAGTTCGTATGGCTACACCTTC. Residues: CSVDDSSYGYTF.

Here the CDR3 DNA reads TGTGCCAGCAGTGTCGCCGGGACAGATAATTCACCCCTCCACTTT. Its protein product is CASSVAGTDNSPLHF. The V and J genes are TRBV6-1 and TRBJ1-6, with 7 nucleotides matching TRBD1. CDR1 and CDR2 from the germline V gene are MNHNS and SASEGT. The V segment lost 4 bases and the J segment 5 bases; nucleotides outside the gene matches: 5. The CDR3 loop spans 15 amino acids.

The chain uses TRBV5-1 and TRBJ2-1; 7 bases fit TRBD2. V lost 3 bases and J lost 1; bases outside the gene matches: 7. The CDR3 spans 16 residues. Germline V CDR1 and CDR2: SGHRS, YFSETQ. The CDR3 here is CASSSFSSGSYNEQFF. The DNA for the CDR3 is TGCGCCAGCAGCTCCTTTTCTAGCGGTTCCTACAATGAGCAGTTCTTC.

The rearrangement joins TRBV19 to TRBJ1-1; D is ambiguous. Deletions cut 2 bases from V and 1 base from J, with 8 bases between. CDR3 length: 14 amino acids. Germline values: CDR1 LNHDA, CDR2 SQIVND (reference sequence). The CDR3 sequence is CASSIFRENTEAFF. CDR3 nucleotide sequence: TGTGCCAGTAGTATATTCCGGGAGAACACTGAAGCTTTCTTT.

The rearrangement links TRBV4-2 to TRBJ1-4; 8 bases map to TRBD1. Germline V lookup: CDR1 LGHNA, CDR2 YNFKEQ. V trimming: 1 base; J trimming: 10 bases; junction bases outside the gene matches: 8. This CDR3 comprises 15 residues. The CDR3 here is CASSQGTGTSRKLFF. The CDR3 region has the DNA TGTGCCAGCAGCCAAGGGACAGGGACTTCCCGAAAACTGTTTTTT.

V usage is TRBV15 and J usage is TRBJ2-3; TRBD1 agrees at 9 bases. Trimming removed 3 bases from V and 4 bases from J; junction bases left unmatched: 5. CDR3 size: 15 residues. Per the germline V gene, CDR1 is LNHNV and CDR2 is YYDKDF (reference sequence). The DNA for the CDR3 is TGTGCCACCAGCAGCCGGGACAGGGTCCCAGATACGCAGTATTTT. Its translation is CATSSRDRVPDTQYF. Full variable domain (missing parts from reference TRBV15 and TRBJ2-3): DAMVIQNPRYQVTQFGKPVTLSCSQTLNHNVMYWYQQKSSQAPKLLFHYYDKDFNNEADTPDNFQSRRPNTSFCFLDIRSPGLGDTAMYLCATSSRDRVPDTQYFGPGTRLTVL.

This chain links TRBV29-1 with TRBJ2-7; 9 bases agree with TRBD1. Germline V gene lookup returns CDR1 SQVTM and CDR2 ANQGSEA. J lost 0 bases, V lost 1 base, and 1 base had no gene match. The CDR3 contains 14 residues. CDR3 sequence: CSVEGTGDSYEQYF. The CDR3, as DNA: TGCAGCGTTGAAGGGACAGGGGACTCCTACGAGCAGTACTTC.

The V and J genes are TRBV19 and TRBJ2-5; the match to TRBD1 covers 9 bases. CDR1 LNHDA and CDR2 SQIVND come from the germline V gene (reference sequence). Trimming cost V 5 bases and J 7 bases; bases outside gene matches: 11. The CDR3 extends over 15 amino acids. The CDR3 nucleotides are TGTGCCAGTAGTGCCTCGACAGGGGGGGATTGGACCCAGTACTTC. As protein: CASSASTGGDWTQYF.

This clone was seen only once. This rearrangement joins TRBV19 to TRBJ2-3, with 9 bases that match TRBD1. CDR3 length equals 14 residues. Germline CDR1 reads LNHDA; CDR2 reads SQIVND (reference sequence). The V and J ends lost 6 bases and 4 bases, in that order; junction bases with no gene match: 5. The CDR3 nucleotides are TGTGCCAGTAGGGACAGGGGCCATGCAGATACGCAGTATTTT. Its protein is CASRDRGHADTQYF.

The CDR3 DNA is TGTGCCAGCAGTCCTAGCCTCGGGACAGGCCAGCCCCAGCATTTT. It yields the protein CASSPSLGTGQPQHF. The chain joins TRBV27 to TRBJ1-5; TRBD1 matches 8 bases. The CDR3 totals 15 residues. Germline-derived CDR1 and CDR2 are MNHEY and SMNVEV (reference sequence). The ends lost 5 bases at V and 7 bases at J; junction bases unmatched: 10.

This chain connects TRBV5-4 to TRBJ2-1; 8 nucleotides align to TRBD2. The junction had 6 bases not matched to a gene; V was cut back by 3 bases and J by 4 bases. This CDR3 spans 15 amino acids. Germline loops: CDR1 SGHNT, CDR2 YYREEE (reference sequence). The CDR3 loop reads CASSSNSGKYNEQFF. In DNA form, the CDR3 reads TGTGCCAGCAGCTCCAATAGCGGGAAATACAATGAGCAGTTCTTC. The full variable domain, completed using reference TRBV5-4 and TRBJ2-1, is ETGVTQSPTHLIKTRGQQVTLRCSSQSGHNTVSWYQQALGQGPQFIFQYYREEENGRGNFPPRFSGLQFPNYSSELNVNALELDDSALYLCASSSNSGKYNEQFFGPGTRLTVL.

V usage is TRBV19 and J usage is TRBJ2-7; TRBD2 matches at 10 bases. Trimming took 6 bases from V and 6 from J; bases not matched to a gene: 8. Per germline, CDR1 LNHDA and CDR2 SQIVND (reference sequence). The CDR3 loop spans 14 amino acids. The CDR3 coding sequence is TGTGCCAGTAGAACAAGCGGGAGGGCGGGCGAGCAGTACTTC. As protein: CASRTSGRAGEQYF.

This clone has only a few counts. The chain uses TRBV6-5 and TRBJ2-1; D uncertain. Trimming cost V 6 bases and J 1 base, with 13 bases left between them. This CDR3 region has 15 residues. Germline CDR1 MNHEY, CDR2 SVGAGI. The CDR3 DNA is TGTGCCAGCAGACTATTCCAACATTCCTACAATGAGCAGTTCTTC. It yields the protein CASRLFQHSYNEQFF.

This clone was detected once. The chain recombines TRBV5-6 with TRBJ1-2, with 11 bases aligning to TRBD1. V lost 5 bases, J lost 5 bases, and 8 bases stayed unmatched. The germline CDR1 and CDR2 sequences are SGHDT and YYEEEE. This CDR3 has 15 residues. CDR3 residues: CASRTPGTGGYGYTF. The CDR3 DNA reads TGTGCCAGCAGAACCCCCGGGACAGGGGGTTATGGCTACACCTTC.

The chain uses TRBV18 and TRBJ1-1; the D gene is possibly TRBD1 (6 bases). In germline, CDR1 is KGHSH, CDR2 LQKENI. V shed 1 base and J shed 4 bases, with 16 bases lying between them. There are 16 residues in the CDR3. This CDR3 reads CASSPRRGGVSTEAFF. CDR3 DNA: TGTGCCAGCTCACCACGTAGGGGGGGGGTAAGCACTGAAGCTTTCTTT.

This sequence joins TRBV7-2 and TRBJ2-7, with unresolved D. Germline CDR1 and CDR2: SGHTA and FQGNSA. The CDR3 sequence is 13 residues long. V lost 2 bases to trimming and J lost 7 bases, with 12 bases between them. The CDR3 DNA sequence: TGTGCCAGCAGCTTACCTCACTCGAGGGAGCAGTACTTC. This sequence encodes CASSLPHSREQYF.

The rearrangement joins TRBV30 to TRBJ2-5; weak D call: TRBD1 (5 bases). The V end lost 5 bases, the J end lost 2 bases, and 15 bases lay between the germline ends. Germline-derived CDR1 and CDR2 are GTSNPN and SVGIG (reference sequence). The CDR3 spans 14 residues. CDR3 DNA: TGTGCCTGGGAACAAGGGGCAGGACAAGAGACCCAGTACTTC. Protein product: CAWEQGAGQETQYF.

CDR3 DNA: TGTGCCAGCAGCTTAGGCGGTGGCAGAGACACTGAAGCTTTCTTT. Its translation: CASSLGGGRDTEAFF. The chain combines TRBV7-6 with TRBJ1-1; D unclear. The CDR3 is made up of 15 amino acids. Trimming took 1 base from V and 3 from J, leaving 12 bases between them. Looked up from germline, CDR1 is SGHVS and CDR2 is FNYEAQ.

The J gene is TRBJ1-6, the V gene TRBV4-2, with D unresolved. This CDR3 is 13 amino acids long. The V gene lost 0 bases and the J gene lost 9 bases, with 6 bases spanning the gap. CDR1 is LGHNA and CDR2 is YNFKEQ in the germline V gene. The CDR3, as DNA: TGTGCCAGCAGCCAAGATTCCAGTTCACCCCTCCACTTT. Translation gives CASSQDSSSPLHF.

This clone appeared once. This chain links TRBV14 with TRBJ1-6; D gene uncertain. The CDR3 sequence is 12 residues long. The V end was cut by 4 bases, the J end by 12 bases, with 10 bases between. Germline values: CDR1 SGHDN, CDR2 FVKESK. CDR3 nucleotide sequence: TGTGCCAGCAGCCCCGAGATCGGACCCCTCCACTTT. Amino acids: CASSPEIGPLHF.

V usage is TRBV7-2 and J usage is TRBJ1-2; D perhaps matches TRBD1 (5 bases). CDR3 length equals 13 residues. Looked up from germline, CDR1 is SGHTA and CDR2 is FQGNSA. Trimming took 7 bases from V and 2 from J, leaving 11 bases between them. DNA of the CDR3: TGTGCCAGCAACCCGGGGGTGAACTATGGCTACACCTTC. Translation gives CASNPGVNYGYTF.

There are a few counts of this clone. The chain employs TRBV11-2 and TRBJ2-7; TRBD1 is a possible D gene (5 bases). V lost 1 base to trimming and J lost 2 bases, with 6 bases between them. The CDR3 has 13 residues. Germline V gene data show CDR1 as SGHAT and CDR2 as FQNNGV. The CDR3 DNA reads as TGTGCCAGCAGCTTAGCAGGGACCTACGAGCAGTACTTC. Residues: CASSLAGTYEQYF.

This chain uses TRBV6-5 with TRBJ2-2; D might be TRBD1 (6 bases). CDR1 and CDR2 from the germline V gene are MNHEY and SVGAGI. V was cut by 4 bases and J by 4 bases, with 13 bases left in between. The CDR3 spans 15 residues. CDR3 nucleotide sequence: TGTGCCAGCAGTTGGGGGCGAGGTGCCACCGGGGAGCTGTTTTTT. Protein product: CASSWGRGATGELFF.

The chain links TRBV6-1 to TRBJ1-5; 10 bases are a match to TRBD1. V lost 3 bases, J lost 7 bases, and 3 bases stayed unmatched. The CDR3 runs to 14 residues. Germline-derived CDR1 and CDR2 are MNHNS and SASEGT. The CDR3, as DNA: TGTGCCAGCAGTGAGACAGGGGGCGGACAGCCCCAGCATTTT. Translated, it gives CASSETGGGQPQHF.

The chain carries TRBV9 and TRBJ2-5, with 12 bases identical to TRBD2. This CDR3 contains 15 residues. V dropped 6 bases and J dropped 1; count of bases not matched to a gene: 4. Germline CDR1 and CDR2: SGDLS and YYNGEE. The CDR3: CASTRLAGAQETQYF. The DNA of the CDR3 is TGTGCCAGCACTAGACTAGCGGGAGCCCAAGAGACCCAGTACTTC.

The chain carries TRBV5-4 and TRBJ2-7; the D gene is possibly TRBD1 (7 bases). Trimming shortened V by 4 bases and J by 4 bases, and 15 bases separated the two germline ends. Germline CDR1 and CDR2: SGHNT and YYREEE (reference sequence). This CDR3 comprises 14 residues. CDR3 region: CASSGGTASYEQYF. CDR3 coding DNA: TGTGCCAGCAGCGGAGGGACAGCATCGTACGAGCAGTACTTC.

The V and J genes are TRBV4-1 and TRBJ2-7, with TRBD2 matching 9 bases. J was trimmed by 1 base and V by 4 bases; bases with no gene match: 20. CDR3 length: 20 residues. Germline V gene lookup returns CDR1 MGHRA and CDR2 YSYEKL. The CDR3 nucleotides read TGCGCCAGCAGCCTCCTAGTCCCGCGACTAGCGGATTACAAGTCCTACGAGCAGTACTTC. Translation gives CASSLLVPRLADYKSYEQYF.

The CDR3, as DNA: TGTGCCAGCTCACAGGGACAGGGGGACCTCCACTTT. Translated, it gives CASSQGQGDLHF. The chain has TRBV18 and TRBJ1-6; 11 bases are a match to TRBD1. Germline V lookup: CDR1 KGHSH, CDR2 LQKENI. V lost 4 bases and J lost 15; bases outside the gene matches: 2. The CDR3 sequence is 12 residues long.

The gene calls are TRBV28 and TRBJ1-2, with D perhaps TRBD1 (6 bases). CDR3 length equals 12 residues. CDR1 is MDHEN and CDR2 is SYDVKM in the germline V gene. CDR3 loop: CAAGHLNYGYTF. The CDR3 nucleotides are TGTGCAGCGGGACACTTAAACTATGGCTACACCTTC.

As DNA, the CDR3 is TGTGCCAGCAGCCCCGGGACAGGGGGGACAGATACGCAGTATTTT. Its protein product is CASSPGTGGTDTQYF. The V call is TRBV5-4, the J call TRBJ2-3; 11 bases fit TRBD1. CDR3 size: 15 residues. The V segment lost 4 bases and the J segment 3 bases; nucleotides outside the gene matches: 4. CDR1 and CDR2 from the germline V gene are SGHNT and YYREEE (reference sequence).